The 17 T cell receptor beta chains below were found in one sample sequenced in a study of cytomegalovirus exposure and HLA in healthy donors. This PCR relied on a set of 60 Vbeta primers and 13 Jbeta primers. Libraries were prepared by immunoSEQ multiplex PCR; TCRdb keeps only in-frame clonotypes and omits some of them. The profile covers roughly 120,000 clones, with 74% appearing a single time and 3.5% to 5% taken by the ten largest. Sequencing was done on a sample of PBMCs. The source is a woman aged 45-65 years in good health and CMV-seropositive.

The rearrangement uses TRBV7-2 and TRBJ2-3; 7 nucleotides align to TRBD1. V was pared by 5 bases and J by 11 bases, with 7 bases of the junction left unmatched. Germline V gene sequence: CDR1 SGHTA, CDR2 FQGNSA. This CDR3 is built from 12 residues. The DNA of the CDR3 is TGTGCCAGCAGCAATAACAGGGGTGGGCAGTATTTT. Its translation: CASSNNRGGQYF.

The chain is built from TRBV7-7 and TRBJ1-2; 7 bases match TRBD1. CDR1 is SSHAT and CDR2 is FNYEAQ in the germline V gene (reference sequence). V lost 5 bases, J lost 1 base, and 7 bases stayed unmatched. The CDR3 is 15 amino acids. CDR3 residues: CASSHRQGRNYGYTF. In DNA, the CDR3 is TGTGCCAGCAGCCACCGACAGGGACGTAACTATGGCTACACCTTC.

This clone has only one observation. The chain recombines TRBV11-2 with TRBJ2-1, with 10 bases aligning to TRBD1. The ends lost 1 base at V and 10 bases at J; junction bases unmatched: 10. The CDR3 has 16 residues. The germline CDR1 and CDR2 sequences are SGHAT and FQNNGV. The CDR3 loop is CASSLGLGQGSWEQFF. The CDR3 coding sequence is TGTGCCAGCAGCTTAGGTCTGGGACAGGGGTCATGGGAGCAGTTCTTC. Based on the CDR3 plus reference TRBV11-2 and TRBJ2-1, the full variable domain is EAGVAQSPRYKIIEKRQSVAFWCNPISGHATLYWYQQILGQGPKLLIQFQNNGVVDDSQLPKDRFSAERLKGVDSTLKIQPAKLEDSAVYLCASSLGLGQGSWEQFFGPGTRLTVL.

The V call is TRBV6-5, the J call TRBJ2-2; D uncertain. Trimming left V 6 bases short and J 6 bases short, with 14 bases between. The CDR3 has 14 amino acids. The germline CDR1 and CDR2 sequences are MNHEY and SVGAGI. The CDR3 region has the DNA TGTGCCAGCAGCCTCCCAGGCTTGTCCGGGGAGCTGTTTTTT. It translates to CASSLPGLSGELFF.

The chain has TRBV28 and TRBJ1-2; D gene uncertain. Per the germline V gene, CDR1 is MDHEN and CDR2 is SYDVKM. The CDR3 contains 13 residues. V was pared by 3 bases and J by 4 bases, with 9 bases between. The CDR3 spells CASSFGSVYGYTF. CDR3 in DNA: TGTGCCAGCAGTTTTGGTTCAGTCTATGGCTACACCTTC.

This clone was counted a few times. The chain links TRBV10-1 to TRBJ2-1; no reliable D call. V was shortened by 4 bases and J by 5 bases, with 9 bases between the two germline ends. Germline lookup yields CDR1 WNHNN and CDR2 SYGVQD (reference sequence). The CDR3 extends over 13 amino acids. In DNA, the CDR3 is TGCGCCAGCAGTGCCCAGGAAAACAATGAGCAGTTCTTC. Protein sequence: CASSAQENNEQFF.

This chain uses TRBV18 with TRBJ1-3, with D unclear. Trimming took 1 base from V and 4 from J, leaving 14 bases between them. CDR3 length: 16 residues. Germline lookup yields CDR1 KGHSH and CDR2 LQKENI. As DNA, the CDR3 is TGTGCCAGCTCACCACTGGCACCGCAGAGGGGAAACACCATATATTTT. This sequence encodes CASSPLAPQRGNTIYF. The complete variable domain, with remaining parts taken from reference TRBV18 and TRBJ1-3, reads NAGVMQNPRHLVRRRGQEARLRCSPMKGHSHVYWYRQLPEEGLKFMVYLQKENIIDESGMPKERFSAEFPKEGPSILRIQQVVRGDSAAYFCASSPLAPQRGNTIYFGEGSWLTVV.

This chain uses TRBV13 with TRBJ2-2; perhaps TRBD2 as D (5 bases). This CDR3 has 13 residues. V lost 7 bases and J 7 bases, leaving 13 bases between the germline ends. Germline CDR1 reads PRHDT; CDR2 reads FYEKMQ (reference sequence). The CDR3 spells CASTTDWDGELFF. CDR3 coding DNA: TGTGCCAGCACTACGGACTGGGACGGGGAGCTGTTTTTT.

J is TRBJ2-3 and V is TRBV19; weak D call: TRBD2 (6 bases). Germline CDR1 reads LNHDA; CDR2 reads SQIVND (reference sequence). CDR3 size: 13 residues. The germline V and J ends were trimmed by 9 bases and 0 bases, with 10 bases remaining between them. The CDR3 region is CASRGRSTDTQYF. CDR3 in DNA: TGTGCCAGCCGAGGGAGGAGCACAGATACGCAGTATTTT.

The chain combines TRBV4-2 with TRBJ1-4, with 10 bases lining up with TRBD1. The CDR3 is made up of 14 amino acids. Germline CDR1 reads LGHNA; CDR2 reads YNFKEQ. Unmatched junction bases numbered 0, after V lost 3 bases and J lost 5 bases. CDR3 region: CASSQGQGNEKLFF. The CDR3 region has the DNA TGTGCCAGCAGCCAGGGACAGGGGAATGAAAAACTGTTTTTT.

The CDR3 DNA follows: TGTGCCACCAGCAGAGATTGGGGCAGGGATGATGGCTACACCTTC. This encodes CATSRDWGRDDGYTF. The chain carries TRBV15 and TRBJ1-2; weak D call: TRBD1 (5 bases). Germline V gives CDR1 LNHNV, CDR2 YYDKDF (reference sequence). V was shortened by 0 bases and J by 6 bases, with 14 bases between the two germline ends. CDR3 length: 15 amino acids.

This rearrangement joins TRBV11-3 to TRBJ2-4, with D uncertain. Germline-derived CDR1 and CDR2 are SGHNT and YENEEA. The CDR3 length is 17 residues. V lost 4 bases to trimming and J lost 2 bases, with 18 bases between them. The CDR3 region is CASSSEGYIASKNIQYF. CDR3 nucleotide sequence: TGTGCCAGCAGCTCGGAAGGCTACATAGCCTCCAAAAACATTCAGTACTTC.

The chain employs TRBV5-1 and TRBJ2-7, with D tentatively TRBD2 (6 bases). The V end lost 4 bases, the J end lost 4 bases, and 12 bases lay between the germline ends. The CDR3 contains 13 residues. Germline assignment: CDR1 SGHRS and CDR2 YFSETQ. The CDR3 reads CASSRDLVYEQYF. Written as DNA, the CDR3 is TGCGCCAGCAGCCGGGACTTGGTTTACGAGCAGTACTTC.

The chain has TRBV9 and TRBJ2-5, with D perhaps matching TRBD2 (7 bases). Trimming cost V 2 bases and J 5 bases, with 16 bases left between them. From germline, CDR1 is SGDLS and CDR2 YYNGEE. The CDR3 spans 15 residues. CDR3 amino acids: CASSVSGGPVETQYF. DNA for the CDR3: TGTGCCAGCAGCGTGTCCGGGGGGCCCGTGGAGACCCAGTACTTC.

The chain uses TRBV5-1 and TRBJ1-6; D is unclear. The CDR3 loop spans 16 amino acids. Deletions cut 6 bases from V and 6 bases from J, with 19 bases between. Germline V gives CDR1 SGHRS, CDR2 YFSETQ. CDR3 protein: CASTPSGLPSNSPLHF. The CDR3 bases are TGCGCCAGCACCCCCTCGGGTCTACCTTCTAATTCACCCCTCCACTTT.

The rearrangement uses TRBV23-1 and TRBJ1-2; 7 positions match TRBD1. TRBV23-1 is assigned to the ORF class and has an uncertain function. With 7 bases clipped from V and 4 bases from J, the junction kept 3 bases outside the gene matches. CDR3 size: 12 residues. CDR3 nucleotide sequence: TGCGCCAGCATAGGACAGGTCTATGGCTACACCTTC. It translates to CASIGQVYGYTF.

This CDR3 is CAWRTEPGQDNYGYTF. As DNA, the CDR3 is TGTGCCTGGAGGACAGAGCCGGGACAGGATAACTATGGCTACACCTTC. V is TRBV30 and J is TRBJ1-2; 8 positions match TRBD1. J was trimmed by 1 base and V by 3 bases; bases with no gene match: 10. CDR3 length equals 16 residues. Germline lookup yields CDR1 GTSNPN and CDR2 SVGIG (reference sequence).